Listed here is a single T cell receptor beta chain. A single base separates this from a much larger clone, so it may be a read error. TCRdb re-called the 5' RACE reads with MiXCR, one entry per CDR3 protein. Counted here are 50,000 to 70,000 distinct CDR3 sequences, about 20% occurring once; the ten biggest clones make up roughly 3.5%. Cells sorted as Tregs were CD4+, CD25+ and CD127-/low. Per germline, CDR1 SGHRS and CDR2 YFSETQ. The CDR3 length is 15 residues. The sequence was obtained from a female donor with breast cancer. The sample comprised tumor-infiltrating Tregs sorted from the breast tumor. The genes are TRBV5-1 and TRBJ1-1; 7 bases match TRBD1. Written as DNA, the CDR3 is TGCGCCAGCAGCGGGGACAGCCCAGGAGGAGGGGAAGCTTGCTTT. It specifies CASSGDSPGGGEACF.